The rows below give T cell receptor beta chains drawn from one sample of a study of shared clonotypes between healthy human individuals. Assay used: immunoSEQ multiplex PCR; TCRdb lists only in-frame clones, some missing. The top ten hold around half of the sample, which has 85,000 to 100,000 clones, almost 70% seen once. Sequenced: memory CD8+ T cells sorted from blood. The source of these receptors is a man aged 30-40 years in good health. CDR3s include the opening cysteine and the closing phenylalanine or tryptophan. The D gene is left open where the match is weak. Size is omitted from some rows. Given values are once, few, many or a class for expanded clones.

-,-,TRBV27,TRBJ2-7,TGTGCCAGCAGTCTAGCGCACCCCAGGGGGGGGAGCTCCTACGAGCAGTACTTC,CASSLAHPRGGSSYEQYF
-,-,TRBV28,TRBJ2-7,TGTGCCAGCAGTCAAAGGGACTACGAGCAGTACTTC,CASSQRDYEQYF
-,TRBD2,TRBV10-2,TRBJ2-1,TGCGCCAGCCTTAGCGGGAGCAATGAGCAGTTCTTC,CASLSGSNEQFF
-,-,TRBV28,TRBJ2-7,TGTGCCAGCAGTTTACTATTAGCGGCTTCCGAGCAGTACTTC,CASSLLLAASEQYF
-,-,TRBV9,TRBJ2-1,TGTGCCAGCAGCGTAGGACCCGGGAAAACCGATGAGCAGTTCTTC,CASSVGPGKTDEQFF
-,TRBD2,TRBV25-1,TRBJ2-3,TGTGCCAGCAGTGGGGCTAGCGGGAGAACAGATACGCAGTATTTT,CASSGASGRTDTQYF
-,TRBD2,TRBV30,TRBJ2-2,TGTGCCTGGAGTAGGCTAGCGGGAGGGCCGAACACCGGGGAGCTGTTTTTT,CAWSRLAGGPNTGELFF
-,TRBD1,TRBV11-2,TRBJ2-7,TGTGCCAGCAGCTCTGAGGGGGCCGACTACGAGCAGTACTTC,CASSSEGADYEQYF
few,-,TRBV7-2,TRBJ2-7,TGTGCCAGCAGCTTGGGGTTTTACGAGCAGTACTTC,CASSLGFYEQYF
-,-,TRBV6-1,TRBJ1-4,TGTGCCAGCGGGCGTCAGGGAGGCGAAAAACTGTTTTTT,CASGRQGGEKLFF
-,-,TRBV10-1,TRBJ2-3,TGCGCCAGCAGTGAGGGTCGGCTAGTGAGGGCAGATACGCAGTATTTT,CASSEGRLVRADTQYF
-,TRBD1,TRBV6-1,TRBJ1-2,TGTGCCAGCAGTCCCACGACAGGGGGCGGTTATGGCTACACCTTC,CASSPTTGGGYGYTF
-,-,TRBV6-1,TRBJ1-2,TGTGCTTTGTATGTGGTCCACGGCTACACCTTC,CALYVVHGYTF
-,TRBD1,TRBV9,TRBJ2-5,TGTGCCAGCAGCAAAGAGGACCGCGGGACAGGGGAGACCCAGTACTTC,CASSKEDRGTGETQYF
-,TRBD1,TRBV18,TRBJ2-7,TGTGCCAGCTCGCGAGGGGGCAGGGAGCAGTACTTC,CASSRGGREQYF
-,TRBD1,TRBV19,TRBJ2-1,TGTGCCAGTAGGGCATTTATGGGACAGGGATCGGGCAATGAGCAGTTCTTC,CASRAFMGQGSGNEQFF
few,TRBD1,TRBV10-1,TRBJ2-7,TGCGCCAGCAGTGACCGCGACAGGGGTTACGAGCAGTACTTC,CASSDRDRGYEQYF
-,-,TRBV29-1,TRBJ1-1,TGCAGCGTTGAAGTTAACACTGAAGCTTTCTTT,CSVEVNTEAFF
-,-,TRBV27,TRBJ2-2,TGTGCCAGCAGTTTCTTCGGGGCCTCCTTCACCGGGGAGCTGTTTTTT,CASSFFGASFTGELFF
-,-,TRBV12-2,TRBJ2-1,TGTGCAAGTCGCTTGGGCGGGAATAGGTGCGGTGAGCAGTTCTTC,CASRLGGNRCGEQFF
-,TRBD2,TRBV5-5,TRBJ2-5,TGTGCCAGCAGCCCCGGACTAGCGGGAGATTCTGAGACCCAGTACTTC,CASSPGLAGDSETQYF
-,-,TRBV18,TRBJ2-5,TGTGCCAGCTCACCAACGGGGACTCGGACCCAGTACTTC,CASSPTGTRTQYF
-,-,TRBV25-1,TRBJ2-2,TGTGCCAGCAGTGAATACGGGGAGCTGTTTTTT,CASSEYGELFF
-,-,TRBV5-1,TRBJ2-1,TGCGCCAGCAGCTTGATGGAATCAGCGGCGGGTGAGCAGTTCTTC,CASSLMESAAGEQFF
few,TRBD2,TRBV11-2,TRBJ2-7,TGTGCCAGCAGCTTAGCGGGAGGTACCTACGAGCAGTACTTC,CASSLAGGTYEQYF
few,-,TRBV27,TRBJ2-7,TGTGCCAGCAGTTTATTCATGCGGCCCTACGAGCAGTACTTC,CASSLFMRPYEQYF
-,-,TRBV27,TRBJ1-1,TGTGCCAGCAGTTTAAAGGCTGACACTGAAGCTTTCTTT,CASSLKADTEAFF
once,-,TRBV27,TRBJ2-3,TGTGCCAGCAGTTTATCTTCGGGGATTCCAGATACGCAGTATTTT,CASSLSSGIPDTQYF
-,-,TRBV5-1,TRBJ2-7,TGCGCCAGCTCAGTGGGAACCACGATTAAGTCCTACGAGCAGTACTTC,CASSVGTTIKSYEQYF